A selection of T cell receptor beta chains follows, all from one sample in a study of cytomegalovirus exposure and HLA in healthy donors. Sequencing was performed with immunoSEQ multiplex PCR; in TCRdb, only in-frame clones are kept and a portion is missing. The sample includes some 200,000 clones, roughly four fifths of them seen just once. Sequencing was performed on PBMCs. The receptors shown here come from a girl aged 2 to 10 in good health and CMV-seronegative. The CDR3 runs from the conserved cysteine through the conserved F or W. The D gene is left open where the match is weak. Expanded clones are given a class, and other clones once, few, many or no size at all.

>.|TRBJ1-2|TRBV5-1|TRBD1|14
CASSSPGTGYGYTF
TGCGCCAGCAGCTCGCCCGGGACAGGGTATGGCTACACCTTC
>.|TRBJ1-1|TRBV19|TRBD1|15
CASSPWTGVIAEAFF
TGTGCCAGTAGCCCTTGGACAGGGGTTATCGCTGAAGCTTTCTTT
>.|TRBJ1-1|TRBV6-6|.|14
CASSGPGIDTEAFF
TGTGCCAGCAGTGGGCCGGGAATCGACACTGAAGCTTTCTTT
>.|TRBJ2-7|TRBV7-9|.|15
CASSLARGLPYEQYF
TGTGCCAGCAGCTTAGCCCGGGGACTTCCCTACGAGCAGTACTTC
>.|TRBJ2-3|TRBV6-4|TRBD1|14
CASSTGTGTDTQYF
TGTGCCAGCAGTACCGGGACAGGTACAGATACGCAGTATTTT
>.|TRBJ1-6|TRBV4-1|.|16
CASRYREELVNSPLHF
TGCGCCAGCAGATACAGGGAAGAGCTGGTTAATTCACCCCTCCACTTT
>.|TRBJ2-7|TRBV19|TRBD2|13
CASKGAGGYEQYF
TGTGCCAGTAAAGGAGCGGGGGGCTACGAGCAGTACTTC
>few|TRBJ1-3|TRBV2|.|15
CASSEGQLAGNTIYF
TGTGCCAGCAGCGAGGGACAATTGGCTGGAAACACCATATATTTT
>few|TRBJ1-1|TRBV9|TRBD1|14
CASSVGRGTGEAFF
TGTGCCAGCAGCGTAGGGAGGGGGACAGGGGAAGCTTTCTTT
>.|TRBJ2-7|TRBV2|.|11
CASSASYEQYF
TGTGCCAGCAGCGCCAGCTACGAGCAGTACTTC
>.|TRBJ2-3|TRBV12-5|.|11
CASGPVDTQYF
TGTGCTAGTGGTCCAGTAGATACGCAGTATTTT
>.|TRBJ1-1|TRBV4-1|.|17
CASSQAVQGDLNTEAFF
TGCGCCAGCAGCCAAGCCGTTCAGGGCGATCTGAACACTGAAGCTTTCTTT
>.|TRBJ2-6|TRBV10-3|TRBD1|16
CASSRDRITRANVLTF
TGTGCCAGTAGCCGGGACAGGATAACTCGGGCCAACGTCCTGACTTTC
>.|TRBJ2-7|TRBV11-2|TRBD2|18
CASSLDPLGWTSSYEQYF
TGTGCCAGCAGCTTAGATCCCCTCGGCTGGACTAGCAGCTACGAGCAGTACTTC
>.|TRBJ1-4|TRBV7-9|.|15
CASSFNPGRNEKLFF
TGTGCCAGCAGTTTCAACCCGGGTCGAAATGAAAAACTGTTTTTT
>.|TRBJ2-3|TRBV6-1|TRBD2|16
CASSGPGRGGMDTQYF
TGTGCCAGCAGTGGCCCTGGCCGGGGGGGTATGGATACGCAGTATTTT
>.|TRBJ2-3|TRBV29-1|.|15
CSVKGSQTGPDTQYF
TGCAGCGTTAAAGGCTCCCAAACAGGGCCAGATACGCAGTATTTT
>.|TRBJ2-7|TRBV6-5|.|14
CASSRDRSSYEQYF
TGTGCCAGCAGTCGAGACAGGAGCTCCTACGAGCAGTACTTC
>.|TRBJ2-3|TRBV27|.|13
CASSYVGLDTQYF
TGTGCCAGCAGCTACGTGGGACTTGATACGCAGTATTTT
>once|TRBJ1-4|TRBV6-1|.|14
CASSEPTRGEKLFF
TGTGCCAGCAGTGAACCCACCCGAGGGGAAAAACTGTTTTTT
>.|TRBJ1-1|TRBV11-3|.|13
CASSLGANTEAFF
TGTGCCAGCAGCTTAGGGGCGAACACTGAAGCTTTCTTT
>.|TRBJ1-1|TRBV7-9|.|15
CASSLGLGAGTEAFF
TGTGCCAGCAGCTTAGGGTTGGGCGCGGGGACTGAAGCTTTCTTT
>.|TRBJ2-7|TRBV5-6|TRBD2|15
CASSLGTSSVFEQYF
TGTGCCAGCAGCTTGGGGACTAGCTCCGTGTTCGAGCAGTACTTC
>few|TRBJ1-1|TRBV6-1|.|16
CASSEKGLSMNTEAFF
TGTGCCAGCAGTGAAAAGGGACTTTCAATGAACACTGAAGCTTTCTTT
>few|TRBJ2-7|TRBV5-1|TRBD2|17
CASSLGTSGGYSYEQYF
TGCGCCAGCAGCCTGGGGACTAGCGGGGGGTACTCCTACGAGCAGTACTTC
>.|TRBJ2-1|TRBV6-1|.|15
CASSAGFLGENEQFF
TGTGCCAGCAGTGCGGGATTTTTGGGTGAGAATGAGCAGTTCTTC
>.|TRBJ2-7|TRBV6-6|.|16
CANSLLRAQPTYEQYF
TGTGCCAACTCCCTCTTAAGAGCGCAGCCAACCTACGAGCAGTACTTC
>once|TRBJ2-3|TRBV19|TRBD2|20
CASSIDTRLAGGRGTDTQYF
TGTGCCAGTAGTATAGACACCCGACTAGCGGGGGGGCGTGGCACAGATACGCAGTATTTT
>.|TRBJ2-1|TRBV7-2|TRBD2|15
CASSIRLAGWNEQFF
TGTGCCAGCAGCATCCGACTAGCGGGATGGAATGAGCAGTTCTTC
>.|TRBJ1-1|TRBV6-5|TRBD1|15
CASSPDRTGGTEAFF
TGTGCCAGCAGTCCCGACCGCACAGGGGGAACTGAAGCTTTCTTT